This is a list of T cell receptor beta chains from one sample in a study of PD-L1 blockade in urothelial cancer. TCRdb's table, derived via immunoSEQ multiplex PCR, lists solely in-frame clones and lacks some. The sample contains around 70,000 clones, roughly 84% of which appear only once. Sequences were derived from PBMCs, sampled around atezolizumab (anti-PD-L1) treatment. The receptors were gathered from a woman in her 70s with urothelial cancer. Both conserved end residues are part of each CDR3. The order of the fields is V gene, D gene, J gene, CDR3 protein. A D gene is named only where the DNA matches it firmly.

v_gene: TRBV21-1; d_gene: NA; j_gene: TRBJ1-1; CDR3aa: CASSKGAFGQATCNTEAFF
v_gene: TRBV7-9; d_gene: NA; j_gene: TRBJ2-1; CDR3aa: CASSSDFSSYNEQFF
v_gene: TRBV10-3; d_gene: TRBD1; j_gene: TRBJ1-1; CDR3aa: CAISAGTASRGNTEAFF
v_gene: TRBV7-2; d_gene: TRBD1; j_gene: TRBJ1-5; CDR3aa: CASSLVGQGAGQPQHF
v_gene: TRBV7-2; d_gene: NA; j_gene: TRBJ2-3; CDR3aa: CASSLVRQSTDTQYF
v_gene: TRBV18; d_gene: TRBD1; j_gene: TRBJ1-1; CDR3aa: CASSPRSGTGSRTEAFF
v_gene: TRBV5-1; d_gene: NA; j_gene: TRBJ2-7; CDR3aa: CASRGAADLGHEQYF
v_gene: TRBV10-3; d_gene: TRBD1; j_gene: TRBJ2-1; CDR3aa: CAISGRQGANEQFF
v_gene: TRBV4-2; d_gene: TRBD1; j_gene: TRBJ2-7; CDR3aa: CASSIRQGPPSYEQYF
v_gene: TRBV19; d_gene: NA; j_gene: TRBJ2-2; CDR3aa: CASSRGLTGELFF
v_gene: TRBV4-1; d_gene: NA; j_gene: TRBJ1-2; CDR3aa: CASSQGAGILDYGYTF
v_gene: TRBV4-1; d_gene: TRBD1; j_gene: TRBJ1-3; CDR3aa: CASSQGGQGPLTAGNTIYF
v_gene: TRBV5-6; d_gene: NA; j_gene: TRBJ2-1; CDR3aa: CASSLEPSAYNEQFF
v_gene: TRBV28; d_gene: NA; j_gene: TRBJ2-3; CDR3aa: CASSLPKASDTQYF
v_gene: TRBV15; d_gene: TRBD2; j_gene: TRBJ2-3; CDR3aa: CATSRDLAGVGDTQYF
v_gene: TRBV6-1; d_gene: TRBD1; j_gene: TRBJ2-7; CDR3aa: CASRETGGYEQYF
v_gene: TRBV7-8; d_gene: TRBD1; j_gene: TRBJ2-2; CDR3aa: CASGIRRTGEQNTGELFF
v_gene: TRBV28; d_gene: NA; j_gene: TRBJ2-1; CDR3aa: CASSLWEDLNYNEQFF
v_gene: TRBV4-3; d_gene: TRBD1; j_gene: TRBJ1-3; CDR3aa: CASSHNSGGGNTIYF
v_gene: TRBV19; d_gene: NA; j_gene: TRBJ1-2; CDR3aa: CASSIIAGDYGYTF
v_gene: TRBV30; d_gene: TRBD1; j_gene: TRBJ1-5; CDR3aa: CAWSVGQGGQPQHF
v_gene: TRBV14; d_gene: TRBD1; j_gene: TRBJ1-2; CDR3aa: CASSYGQGYGYTF
v_gene: TRBV28; d_gene: NA; j_gene: TRBJ1-4; CDR3aa: CASSLSSATNEKLFF
v_gene: TRBV15; d_gene: NA; j_gene: TRBJ2-2; CDR3aa: CATSRDTGTGELFF
v_gene: TRBV9; d_gene: NA; j_gene: TRBJ2-5; CDR3aa: CASSLATGPQETQYF
v_gene: TRBV9; d_gene: NA; j_gene: TRBJ2-3; CDR3aa: CASSATGGISTDTQYF
v_gene: TRBV4-3; d_gene: TRBD1; j_gene: TRBJ2-1; CDR3aa: CASSQGTGMDREGEQFF
v_gene: TRBV7-2; d_gene: NA; j_gene: TRBJ1-1; CDR3aa: CASSYTGNTEAFF
v_gene: TRBV12-5; d_gene: TRBD1; j_gene: TRBJ2-1; CDR3aa: CASGPGTGDNEQFF
v_gene: TRBV6-1; d_gene: TRBD1; j_gene: TRBJ2-5; CDR3aa: CASSEDGTGLQETQYF
v_gene: TRBV11-2; d_gene: NA; j_gene: TRBJ2-5; CDR3aa: CASSKRAGPGETQYF
v_gene: TRBV4-2; d_gene: TRBD2; j_gene: TRBJ2-7; CDR3aa: CASSPAGGDYEQYF
v_gene: TRBV7-9; d_gene: NA; j_gene: TRBJ1-2; CDR3aa: CASSLDTYYGYTF
v_gene: TRBV7-8; d_gene: NA; j_gene: TRBJ1-2; CDR3aa: CASSLAAATNYGYTF
v_gene: TRBV5-4; d_gene: NA; j_gene: TRBJ2-2; CDR3aa: CASGGLGQANTGELFF
v_gene: TRBV18; d_gene: NA; j_gene: TRBJ1-2; CDR3aa: CASSLGGPSRGYTF
v_gene: TRBV7-9; d_gene: NA; j_gene: TRBJ1-1; CDR3aa: CASSFGENLNTEAFF
v_gene: TRBV30; d_gene: TRBD1; j_gene: TRBJ2-7; CDR3aa: CAWSAMDRIREQYF
v_gene: TRBV19; d_gene: TRBD1; j_gene: TRBJ1-2; CDR3aa: CASSGRGPHYGYTF
v_gene: TRBV28; d_gene: TRBD2; j_gene: TRBJ2-1; CDR3aa: CASSLRLAGGGGSYNEQFF
v_gene: TRBV19; d_gene: TRBD1; j_gene: TRBJ2-3; CDR3aa: CASSIGGQGRTDTQYF
v_gene: TRBV27; d_gene: NA; j_gene: TRBJ1-2; CDR3aa: CASSFGRTGYGYTF
v_gene: TRBV11-3; d_gene: TRBD2; j_gene: TRBJ2-1; CDR3aa: CASSPVGGRAHEQFF
v_gene: TRBV19; d_gene: TRBD2; j_gene: TRBJ2-2; CDR3aa: CASVIAGANTGELFF
v_gene: TRBV18; d_gene: NA; j_gene: TRBJ1-3; CDR3aa: CASSPLVTGNQGNTIYF
v_gene: TRBV2; d_gene: TRBD1; j_gene: TRBJ2-3; CDR3aa: CASSPGQGPDTQYF
v_gene: TRBV30; d_gene: NA; j_gene: TRBJ2-1; CDR3aa: CACFNPRVEQFF
v_gene: TRBV10-3; d_gene: TRBD1; j_gene: TRBJ2-3; CDR3aa: CAITPGQAQTDTQYF
v_gene: TRBV28; d_gene: NA; j_gene: TRBJ1-2; CDR3aa: CASSLGGGAGYTF
v_gene: TRBV28; d_gene: NA; j_gene: TRBJ2-3; CDR3aa: CASSIAASTDTQYF
v_gene: TRBV7-9; d_gene: NA; j_gene: TRBJ2-5; CDR3aa: CASSLVVSGQETQYF
v_gene: TRBV6-5; d_gene: NA; j_gene: TRBJ1-3; CDR3aa: CASSYSGGDGNTIYF